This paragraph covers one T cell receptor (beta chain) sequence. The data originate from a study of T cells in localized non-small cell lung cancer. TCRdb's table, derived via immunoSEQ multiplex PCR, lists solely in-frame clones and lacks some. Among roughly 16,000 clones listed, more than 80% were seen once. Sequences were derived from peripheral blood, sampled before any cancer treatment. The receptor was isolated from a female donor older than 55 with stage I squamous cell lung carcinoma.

CDR3 in amino acids: CASSVDRLAGVNEQFF. DNA for the CDR3: TGTGCCAGCAGCGTAGATAGACTAGCGGGGGTAAATGAGCAGTTCTTC. This chain uses TRBV9 with TRBJ2-1, with 12 bases aligning to TRBD2. Per germline, CDR1 SGDLS and CDR2 YYNGEE. The V and J ends lost 0 bases and 7 bases, in that order; junction bases with no gene match: 5. This CDR3 is 16 amino acids long.